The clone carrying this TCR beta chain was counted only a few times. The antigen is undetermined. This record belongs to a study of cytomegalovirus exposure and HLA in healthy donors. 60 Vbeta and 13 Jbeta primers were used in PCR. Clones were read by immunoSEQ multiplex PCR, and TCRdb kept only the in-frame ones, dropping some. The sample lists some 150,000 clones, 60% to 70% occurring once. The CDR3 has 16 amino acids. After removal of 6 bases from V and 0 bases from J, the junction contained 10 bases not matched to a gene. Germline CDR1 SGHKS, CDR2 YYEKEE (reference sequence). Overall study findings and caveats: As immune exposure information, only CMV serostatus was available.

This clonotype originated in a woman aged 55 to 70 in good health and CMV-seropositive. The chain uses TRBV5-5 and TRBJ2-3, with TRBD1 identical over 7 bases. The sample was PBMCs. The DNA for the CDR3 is TGTGCCAGCACCGAGACAGGGACCTCTAGCACAGATACGCAGTATTTT. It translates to CASTETGTSSTDTQYF. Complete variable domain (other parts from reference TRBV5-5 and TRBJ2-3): DAGVTQSPTHLIKTRGQQVTLRCSPISGHKSVSWYQQVLGQGPQFIFQYYEKEERGRGNFPDRFSARQFPNYSSELNVNALLLGDSALYLCASTETGTSSTDTQYFGPGTRLTVL.